This record looks at one T cell receptor (beta chain) sequence and its context. Germline values: CDR1 MDHEN, CDR2 SYDVKM. The length of the CDR3 is 15 residues. Losses at the gene ends were 6 bases for V and 7 bases for J; bases not matched to a gene: 12. The data belong to a study of control samples from healthy donors and cancer patients. The table came from immunoSEQ multiplex PCR; TCRdb's copy has only in-frame clones and leaves some out. This sample's table reports about 190,000 clones. The receptor was isolated from a woman aged 30 to 39 in good health. The chain joins TRBV28 to TRBJ1-5, with 7 bases identical to TRBD1. The sequenced sample consisted of blood. The CDR3 here is CASSPTGTLEQPQHF. The CDR3 DNA reads as TGTGCCAGCAGCCCGACAGGGACTTTAGAGCAGCCCCAGCATTTT.